A single sample is the source of the 15 T cell receptor beta chains below, sequenced in a study of T cell responses to AZD1222 COVID-19 vaccine. This table comes from immunoSEQ multiplex PCR, and its TCRdb copy is limited to in-frame clones, with some not included. Of 110,000 to 150,000 clones in the sample, roughly 90% are singletons; the top ten hold 1.7%. The sample in question was peripheral blood, obtained on day 0 of AZD1222 vaccination. The origin of the receptors is an adult in good health.

This clone was seen just once. This sample includes further DNA sequences coding for the same CDR3. The genes are TRBV9 and TRBJ2-1; TRBD2 agrees at 8 bases. V was pared by 1 base and J by 0 bases, with 0 bases of the junction left unmatched. The CDR3 length is 15 residues. The V gene's germline CDR1 is SGDLS and CDR2 YYNGEE. The CDR3 sequence: CASSVSGSSYNEQFF. For the CDR3, the DNA is TGTGCCAGCAGCGTAAGCGGGAGCTCCTACAATGAGCAGTTCTTC.

This chain uses TRBV25-1 with TRBJ1-2, with a tentative D call TRBD1 (5 bases). Per the germline V gene, CDR1 is MGHDK and CDR2 is SYGVNS. V was trimmed by 4 bases and J by 2 bases, leaving 14 bases between them. The CDR3 is made up of 15 amino acids. CDR3 amino acids: CASSGTRDLNYGYTF. CDR3 nucleotide sequence: TGTGCCAGCAGTGGGACTCGGGACCTAAACTATGGCTACACCTTC.

The genes are TRBV5-1 and TRBJ2-7; D might be TRBD1 (5 bases). CDR3 length equals 13 residues. Trimming pared 5 bases from V and 4 bases from J, leaving 13 bases between. Looked up from germline, CDR1 is SGHRS and CDR2 is YFSETQ. The CDR3 sequence is CASRDLRGYEQYF. As DNA, the CDR3 is TGCGCCAGCAGAGACTTAAGGGGTTACGAGCAGTACTTC. Full variable domain (rest looked up from reference TRBV5-1 and TRBJ2-7): KAGVTQTPRYLIKTRGQQVTLSCSPISGHRSVSWYQQTPGQGLQFLFEYFSETQRNKGNFPGRFSGRQFSNSRSEMNVSTLELGDSALYLCASRDLRGYEQYFGPGTRLTVT.

The chain couples TRBV18 to TRBJ2-7; D unresolved. V gave up 5 bases and J gave up 6 bases, with 11 bases separating them. The germline V gene encodes CDR1 KGHSH and CDR2 LQKENI. This CDR3 comprises 12 residues. As DNA, the CDR3 is TGTGCCAGCTCAATACGAATAGGCGAGCAGTACTTC. This codes for CASSIRIGEQYF.

The J gene is TRBJ1-4, the V gene TRBV6-5, with 10 bases lining up with TRBD1. There are 14 residues in the CDR3. Germline CDR1 is MNHEY and CDR2 is SVGAGI. Germline trimming cut 7 bases from V and 4 bases from J; bases unmatched to any gene: 3. The CDR3 spells CASKTGGGNEKLFF. The DNA of the CDR3 is TGTGCCAGCAAGACAGGGGGCGGTAATGAAAAACTGTTTTTT.

The rearrangement links TRBV6-5 to TRBJ2-5; D is perhaps TRBD2 (6 bases). This CDR3 is 13 amino acids long. Trimming stripped 5 bases from V and 9 bases from J, with 16 bases between. The germline V gene has CDR1 MNHEY and CDR2 SVGAGI. CDR3 loop: CASSPGAPGAQYF. The CDR3 DNA reads as TGTGCCAGCAGTCCCGGTGCACCGGGGGCCCAGTACTTC.

The chain joins TRBV28 to TRBJ1-5; D is ambiguous. The CDR3 has 16 residues. The germline CDR1 and CDR2 sequences are MDHEN and SYDVKM. Trimming pared 6 bases from V and 0 bases from J, leaving 15 bases between. The CDR3 protein is CASRTGGSNSNQPQHF. CDR3 coding DNA: TGTGCCAGCAGAACCGGCGGGAGCAATAGCAATCAGCCCCAGCATTTT.

The J gene is TRBJ1-2, the V gene TRBV7-9; D is unresolved. Trimming stripped 5 bases from V and 8 bases from J, with 9 bases between. The germline gives CDR1 SEHNR, CDR2 FQNEAQ (reference sequence). The CDR3 has 11 amino acids. This CDR3 is CASSKGYGYTF. CDR3 sequence (DNA): TGTGCCAGCAGCAAAGGGTACGGCTACACCTTC.

J is TRBJ2-7 and V is TRBV15; D call uncertain. Per germline, CDR1 LNHNV and CDR2 YYDKDF (reference sequence). There are 14 residues in the CDR3. With 0 bases removed from V and 3 bases from J, the gap between germline ends came to 9 bases. The chain's CDR3 is CATSREFAYYEQYF. CDR3 DNA sequence: TGTGCCACCAGCAGAGAATTTGCCTACTACGAGCAGTACTTC.

The V gene is TRBV28, the J gene TRBJ1-4; tentative D call: TRBD1 (5 bases). CDR3 size: 15 residues. Trimming shortened V by 6 bases and J by 7 bases, and 18 bases separated the two germline ends. Germline V gene lookup returns CDR1 MDHEN and CDR2 SYDVKM. As DNA, the CDR3 is TGTGCCAGCAGCCTTACCAGGGCAGGAGGTGAAAAACTGTTTTTT. It encodes CASSLTRAGGEKLFF. The full variable domain, in which reference TRBV28 and TRBJ1-4 provide the parts outside the CDR3, is DVKVTQSSRYLVKRTGEKVFLECVQDMDHENMFWYRQDPGLGLRLIYFSYDVKMKEKGDIPEGYSVSREKKERFSLILESASTNQTSMYLCASSLTRAGGEKLFFGSGTQLSVL.

The V call is TRBV28, the J call TRBJ2-5; possibly TRBD1 for D (5 bases). The germline CDR1 and CDR2 sequences are MDHEN and SYDVKM. The CDR3 has 13 amino acids. Trimming pared 3 bases from V and 4 bases from J, leaving 9 bases between. The CDR3 nucleotides are TGTGCCAGCAGTTTGGCAGGGTTAGAGACCCAGTACTTC. It yields the protein CASSLAGLETQYF.

V gene TRBV6-6 combines with J gene TRBJ1-1, with D possibly being TRBD1 (6 bases). V lost 0 bases, J lost 4 bases, and 15 bases lay in between. CDR3 length equals 16 residues. Germline V CDR1 and CDR2: MNHNY, SVGAGI (reference sequence). The CDR3: CASSYSRQEGGTEAFF. DNA for the CDR3: TGTGCCAGCAGTTACTCCAGACAGGAAGGTGGCACTGAAGCTTTCTTT.

About this clone: One junction end does not reproduce the germline sequence, and a read error may be involved. V gene TRBV29-1 combines with J gene TRBJ2-2; D is unresolved. The CDR3 loop spans 13 amino acids. The V gene's germline CDR1 is SQVTM and CDR2 ANQGSEA. CDR3 sequence: CSVGSSKTGELFF. The CDR3 region has the DNA TGCAGCGTTGGCTCATCGAAGACCGGGGAGCTGTTTTTT.

This rearrangement joins TRBV7-9 to TRBJ2-5, with D possibly TRBD1 on 5 matching bases. Germline-derived CDR1 and CDR2 are SEHNR and FQNEAQ (reference sequence). The CDR3 totals 15 residues. Trimming stripped 5 bases from V and 7 bases from J, with 20 bases between. CDR3 DNA sequence: TGTGCCAGCAGCCTAGGCTTCCAGGGTTGGGGGACCCAGTACTTC. Translated: CASSLGFQGWGTQYF.

This rearrangement joins TRBV7-9 to TRBJ1-4; the D is unclear. CDR1 SEHNR and CDR2 FQNEAQ come from the germline V gene (reference sequence). This CDR3 region has 17 residues. V lost 5 bases, J lost 8 bases, and 24 bases lay in between. CDR3 sequence reads: CASSESATQGSKEKLFF. CDR3 DNA sequence: TGTGCCAGCAGCGAGTCGGCCACACAAGGGAGTAAGGAAAAACTGTTTTTT.